The 32 T cell receptor beta chains reported below all come from one sample, sequenced in a study of blood T cell repertoires in COVID-19. Here immunoSEQ multiplex PCR was the method, and the copy in TCRdb shows in-frame clones only, minus some. The sample has 300,000 to 450,000 clones; over 75% are singletons. The sample was peripheral blood. The receptors were gathered from a woman in her thirties with COVID-19, enrolled during active disease.

The chain has TRBV7-2 and TRBJ2-7; a possible D gene is TRBD2 (6 bases). CDR1 and CDR2 (germline): SGHTA, FQGNSA. With 5 bases removed from V and 0 bases from J, the gap between germline ends came to 14 bases. The CDR3 totals 15 residues. Here the CDR3 reads CASSQSGWSSYEQYF. CDR3 coding DNA: TGTGCCAGCAGCCAAAGCGGGTGGAGCTCCTACGAGCAGTACTTC.

The chain combines TRBV5-4 with TRBJ1-4; D call uncertain. This CDR3 has 14 amino acids. Germline V CDR1 and CDR2: SGHNT, YYREEE (reference sequence). Trimming took off 4 bases at V and 10 bases at J, with 17 bases between the two ends. This chain's CDR3 is CASSLNGEAGKLFF. The DNA for the CDR3 is TGTGCCAGCAGCCTGAATGGGGAGGCAGGAAAACTGTTTTTT.

This rearrangement joins TRBV7-9 to TRBJ2-1; 10 bases are a match to TRBD2. This CDR3 spans 15 amino acids. V was pared by 5 bases and J by 4 bases, with 5 bases of the junction left unmatched. Germline V gene data show CDR1 as SEHNR and CDR2 as FQNEAQ (reference sequence). For the CDR3, the DNA is TGTGCCAGCAGCCAAGGGACTAGCGCGTACAATGAGCAGTTCTTC. Translating gives CASSQGTSAYNEQFF.

This rearrangement joins TRBV6-2 or TRBV6-3 to TRBJ2-6; the D gene is possibly TRBD1 (6 bases). Germline values: CDR1 MNHEY, CDR2 SVGEGT. V lost 6 bases, J lost 0 bases, and 21 bases lay in between. The CDR3 spans 19 residues. The CDR3 loop reads CASSSRVAGDVSGANVLTF. For the CDR3, the DNA is TGTGCCAGCAGCTCTCGGGTGGCAGGGGACGTCTCTGGGGCCAACGTCCTGACTTTC.

The V gene is TRBV19, the J gene TRBJ1-4; D is undetermined. CDR1 is LNHDA and CDR2 is SQIVND in the germline V gene (reference sequence). The ends were cut back, 7 bases at V and 0 bases at J, with 15 bases in the middle. This CDR3 comprises 16 residues. The CDR3 DNA sequence: TGTGCCAGTAAAAGGCCGAGGACTACAACTAATGAAAAACTGTTTTTT. It codes for CASKRPRTTTNEKLFF. Full variable domain (remainder filled in from reference TRBV19 and TRBJ1-4): DGGITQSPKYLFRKEGQNVTLSCEQNLNHDAMYWYRQDPGQGLRLIYYSQIVNDFQKGDIAEGYSVSREKKESFPLTVTSAQKNPTAFYLCASKRPRTTTNEKLFFGSGTQLSVL.

The rearrangement uses TRBV6-1 and TRBJ2-3; TRBD2 matches at 7 bases. This CDR3 has 15 residues. Germline-derived CDR1 and CDR2 are MNHNS and SASEGT. Trimming cost V 2 bases and J 5 bases; bases outside gene matches: 7. The CDR3 DNA sequence: TGTGCCAGCAGTGAATTTGTACGGGGGGAAGATACGCAGTATTTT. This sequence encodes CASSEFVRGEDTQYF.

The chain is built from TRBV2 and TRBJ1-2; no firm D call. From germline, CDR1 is SNHLY and CDR2 FYNNEI. The CDR3 has 15 amino acids. With 6 bases removed from V and 8 bases from J, the gap between germline ends came to 22 bases. The CDR3 DNA follows: TGTGCCAGCAGGCGTTCGGACGGTTTCGGGAGGGGCTACACCTTC. This sequence encodes CASRRSDGFGRGYTF.

This rearrangement joins TRBV29-1 to TRBJ2-2, with TRBD1 matching 11 bases. This CDR3 has 14 amino acids. V shed 4 bases, J shed 6 bases, and the junction held 4 bases outside the gene matches. CDR1 is SQVTM, CDR2 ANQGSEA, per germline. Written as DNA, the CDR3 is TGCAGCGTTGGAGGACAGGGGGCTTCCGGGGAGCTGTTTTTT. This encodes CSVGGQGASGELFF.

The chain recombines TRBV10-1 with TRBJ2-7, with TRBD1 matching 7 bases. From germline, CDR1 is WNHNN and CDR2 SYGVQD (reference sequence). This CDR3 is built from 13 residues. V shed 3 bases and J 4 bases; nucleotides not matched to a gene: 3. The CDR3 sequence: CASSDYRGYEQYF. The CDR3 DNA is TGCGCCAGCAGTGATTACAGGGGTTACGAGCAGTACTTC.

The chain has TRBV24-1 and TRBJ2-3; possible D gene TRBD1, 6 bases. The V gene's germline CDR1 is KGHDR and CDR2 SFDVKD. The CDR3 sequence is 14 residues long. Trimming left V 7 bases short and J 2 bases short, with 12 bases between. This chain's CDR3 is CATSLAGDTDTQYF. The DNA of the CDR3 is TGTGCCACCAGCCTGGCAGGGGACACAGATACGCAGTATTTT.

This chain uses TRBV19 with TRBJ2-5; 7 nucleotides line up with TRBD1. The germline gives CDR1 LNHDA, CDR2 SQIVND (reference sequence). The CDR3 extends over 15 amino acids. Trimming cost V 3 bases and J 5 bases; bases outside gene matches: 9. The CDR3 loop is CASSIGQVQGETQYF. As DNA, the CDR3 is TGTGCCAGTAGTATCGGACAGGTCCAGGGGGAGACCCAGTACTTC.

Only one count was recorded for this clone. The chain carries TRBV28 and TRBJ1-4, with D possibly TRBD1 on 6 matching bases. V dropped 5 bases and J dropped 8 bases, with 21 bases sitting between them. The CDR3 is 16 residues long. Germline V CDR1 and CDR2: MDHEN, SYDVKM. The CDR3 loop is CASSAPRGAGGEKLFF. In DNA, the CDR3 is TGTGCCAGCAGTGCCCCCCGGGGGGCAGGCGGCGAAAAACTGTTTTTT.

The CDR3, as DNA: TGTGCCAGCAACAGTATCATTGAAGAGACCCAGTACTTC. Its translation: CASNSIIEETQYF. The V and J genes are TRBV12-3 or TRBV12-4 and TRBJ2-5; D gene ambiguous. Trimming shortened V by 7 bases and J by 3 bases, and 12 bases separated the two germline ends. The CDR3 runs to 13 residues.

The J gene is TRBJ2-1, the V gene TRBV27; perhaps TRBD2 as D (5 bases). Deletions cut 3 bases from V and 1 base from J, with 13 bases between. CDR3 length equals 16 residues. Germline V gene data show CDR1 as MNHEY and CDR2 as SMNVEV (reference sequence). CDR3 nucleotide sequence: TGTGCCAGCAGTTTCAACGGAGCGGCTTCCTACAATGAGCAGTTCTTC. Translation: CASSFNGAASYNEQFF.

V is TRBV5-4 and J is TRBJ2-3; 8 bases map to TRBD2. Germline V gene sequence: CDR1 SGHNT, CDR2 YYREEE (reference sequence). This CDR3 spans 15 amino acids. Germline trimming cut 2 bases from V and 4 bases from J; bases unmatched to any gene: 6. The DNA of the CDR3 is TGTGCCAGCAGCTTTAGCGGGGCCCCGGCAGATACGCAGTATTTT. Its translation is CASSFSGAPADTQYF.

This chain links TRBV5-1 with TRBJ2-2; TRBD2 agrees at 12 bases. V was pared by 3 bases and J by 2 bases, with 2 bases of the junction left unmatched. Germline assignment: CDR1 SGHRS and CDR2 YFSETQ. The CDR3 extends over 16 amino acids. The CDR3, as DNA: TGCGCCAGCAGCTGGACTAGCGGGATAAACACCGGGGAGCTGTTTTTT. As protein: CASSWTSGINTGELFF.

This clone was seen only once. The chain recombines TRBV7-2 with TRBJ2-7; no reliable D call. This CDR3 comprises 14 residues. Per the germline V gene, CDR1 is SGHTA and CDR2 is FQGNSA. V gave up 5 bases and J gave up 0 bases, with 11 bases separating them. The CDR3 protein is CASSEEAFSYEQYF. CDR3 sequence (DNA): TGTGCCAGCAGCGAAGAAGCGTTCTCCTACGAGCAGTACTTC.

Points on this clone: This same CDR3 is encoded by further DNA sequences in the sample. The chain uses TRBV30 and TRBJ1-1, with no clear D. Trimming removed 4 bases at V and 2 bases at J, with 11 bases between. This CDR3 is built from 13 residues. Germline values: CDR1 GTSNPN, CDR2 SVGIG (reference sequence). In DNA, the CDR3 is TGTGCCTGGACGGCGGGGATCAACACTGAAGCTTTCTTT. Translating it yields CAWTAGINTEAFF. Supplemented by reference TRBV30 and TRBJ1-1, the full variable domain reads SQTIHQWPATLVQPVGSPLSLECTVEGTSNPNLYWYRQAAGRGLQLLFYSVGIGQISSEVPQNLSASRPQDRQFILSSKKLLLSDSGFYLCAWTAGINTEAFFGQGTRLTVV.

The rearrangement links TRBV4-3 to TRBJ1-4, with D tentatively TRBD1 (6 bases). The CDR3 consists of 15 residues. Germline V lookup: CDR1 LGHNA, CDR2 YSLEER. Trimming removed 4 bases at V and 8 bases at J, with 17 bases between. The CDR3 here is CASSLSPQGNEKLFF. The CDR3 region has the DNA TGCGCCAGCAGCCTAAGTCCGCAGGGGAACGAAAAACTGTTTTTT.

The chain employs TRBV28 and TRBJ1-6; 7 positions match TRBD1. Germline CDR1 MDHEN, CDR2 SYDVKM. The CDR3 is made up of 15 amino acids. The V gene end was trimmed by 6 bases and the J gene end by 7 bases; junction bases not matched to a gene: 9. In nucleotides, the CDR3 is TGTGCCAGCAGCCTATCCAGGGGGGTCAATTCACCCCTCCACTTT. It translates to CASSLSRGVNSPLHF.

The V call is TRBV7-2, the J call TRBJ1-5; D remains ambiguous. The V end was cut by 5 bases, the J end by 5 bases, with 10 bases between. CDR1 and CDR2 (germline): SGHTA, FQGNSA. The length of the CDR3 is 13 residues. CDR3 nucleotide sequence: TGTGCCAGCAGCCTAGAAAGAGATCAGCCCCAGCATTTT. The encoded protein is CASSLERDQPQHF.

The rearrangement uses TRBV10-3 and TRBJ1-2; TRBD1 is a possible D gene (6 bases). CDR1 is ENHRY and CDR2 is SYGVKD in the germline V gene. V was pared by 8 bases and J by 2 bases, with 9 bases between. This CDR3 comprises 12 residues. This CDR3 is CAILQGNYGYTF. CDR3 bases: TGTGCCATCCTACAGGGAAACTATGGCTACACCTTC.

The J gene is TRBJ1-2, the V gene TRBV2; possible D gene TRBD1, 6 bases. Germline values: CDR1 SNHLY, CDR2 FYNNEI. The CDR3 length is 17 residues. The V end lost 3 bases, the J end lost 3 bases, and 20 bases lay between the germline ends. This CDR3 reads CASSERVEKGGDYGYTF. CDR3 in DNA: TGTGCCAGCAGTGAGAGGGTCGAAAAAGGGGGGGACTATGGCTACACCTTC.

This clone has a single count. The gene calls are TRBV6-2 or TRBV6-3 and TRBJ2-2; no clear D. V lost 6 bases, J lost 0 bases, and 14 bases lay in between. Germline V gene lookup returns CDR1 MNHEY and CDR2 SVGEGT. This CDR3 has 16 residues. The CDR3 here is CASSRRLGPNTGELFF. DNA of the CDR3: TGTGCCAGCAGCCGAAGACTGGGTCCGAACACCGGGGAGCTGTTTTTT.

The chain combines TRBV28 with TRBJ2-1, with TRBD1 as a possible D gene (5 bases). Germline V CDR1 and CDR2: MDHEN, SYDVKM. Trimming left V 7 bases short and J 6 bases short, with 16 bases between. The CDR3 extends over 14 amino acids. The CDR3: CASTIGAFSNEQFF. The CDR3 coding sequence is TGTGCCAGCACTATAGGGGCCTTCAGCAATGAGCAGTTCTTC.

The rearrangement joins TRBV5-4 to TRBJ2-1, with 10 bases that match TRBD2. CDR1 is SGHNT and CDR2 is YYREEE in the germline V gene (reference sequence). CDR3 length: 18 amino acids. V shed 0 bases, J shed 0 bases, and the junction held 6 bases outside the gene matches. The CDR3 here is CASSLAVSGRISYNEQFF. The CDR3 DNA reads TGTGCCAGCAGCTTGGCGGTTAGCGGGAGGATCTCCTACAATGAGCAGTTCTTC.

A note on this clone: No DNA is shown, since the ends of the CDR3 on it are uncertain; the CDR3 is the one TCRdb lists. This chain connects TRBV6-2 or TRBV6-3 to TRBJ2-1; the table gives TRBD2 as D, unverified against the DNA. Per the germline V gene, CDR1 is MNHEY and CDR2 is SVGEGT. The CDR3 sequence runs 13 residues, both termini included. CDR3 amino acids: CASSLFLYNEQFF.

V usage is TRBV5-1 and J usage is TRBJ2-2; a weak D match, TRBD1 (6 bases). V dropped 1 base and J dropped 1 base, with 8 bases sitting between them. This CDR3 has 15 residues. Germline V CDR1 and CDR2: SGHRS, YFSETQ. The CDR3, as DNA: TGCGCCAGCAGCTTGACAGGGATGAACACCGGGGAGCTGTTTTTT. The encoded protein is CASSLTGMNTGELFF.

This clone was observed a handful of times. The CDR3 sequence is CASSYLAGVGNEQFF. CDR3 nucleotides: TGTGCCAGCAGTTACTTGGCGGGAGTAGGAAATGAGCAGTTCTTC. The chain has TRBV6-5 and TRBJ2-1; TRBD2 agrees at 7 bases. V lost 1 base, J lost 7 bases, and 7 bases stayed unmatched. The germline V gene has CDR1 MNHEY and CDR2 SVGAGI. CDR3 length: 15 residues.

The chain uses TRBV28 and TRBJ2-1; 7 positions match TRBD1. Germline V lookup: CDR1 MDHEN, CDR2 SYDVKM. V was clipped by 4 bases and J by 8 bases; unmatched bases: 17. The CDR3 length is 17 residues. The CDR3 region has the DNA TGTGCCAGCAGTTACCTCGTTGGCGACAGGGTCACCTATGAGCAGTTCTTC. Translated, it gives CASSYLVGDRVTYEQFF.

This sequence joins TRBV19 and TRBJ1-2; D unresolved. Germline CDR1 reads LNHDA; CDR2 reads SQIVND (reference sequence). This CDR3 comprises 12 residues. The ends were cut back, 7 bases at V and 4 bases at J, with 10 bases in the middle. The CDR3 nucleotides are TGTGCCAGTACCCAGGTCGGCTATGGCTACACCTTC. Its protein is CASTQVGYGYTF.

This sequence joins TRBV5-1 and TRBJ2-7; TRBD2 might be the D (6 bases). The V end was cut by 3 bases, the J end by 3 bases, with 13 bases between. The CDR3 runs 14 residues. Germline V gives CDR1 SGHRS, CDR2 YFSETQ. CDR3 nucleotide sequence: TGCGCCAGCAGCTCCGGGGAGGAGGGCTACGAGCAGTACTTC. This encodes CASSSGEEGYEQYF.